These 21 T cell receptor beta chains were all obtained from the same sample, sequenced in a study of beta chain features in type 1 diabetes. The isolated RNA, all of it, was reverse transcribed, so expressed TCRB transcripts were what got sequenced. Profiling relied on immunoSEQ multiplex PCR, and the TCRdb table lists in-frame clones only, not all of them. The sample holds under 350,000 clones; 24% are singletons and the top ten take 0.012%. For these receptors, no antigen is known. Findings and caveats of the study: Among all four CD4+ subsets, Type 1 diabetes patients had TCRB CDR3s that were moderately but significantly shorter.

The source material was naive CD4+ T cells from blood. The receptor source for this set is a woman in her twenties or thirties with type 1 diabetes.

The rearrangement uses TRBV5-1 and TRBJ2-1, with D possibly TRBD2 on 6 matching bases. V lost 4 bases and J lost 5, with 16 bases in between. Germline-derived CDR1 and CDR2 are SGHRS and YFSETQ. The CDR3 is 15 residues long. The CDR3 nucleotides are TGCGCCAGCAGCGAACGGGACTTTTACCACAATGAGCAGTTCTTC. As protein: CASSERDFYHNEQFF.

The chain employs TRBV28 and TRBJ2-7, with 7 bases lining up with TRBD1. This CDR3 comprises 13 residues. The V gene end was trimmed by 6 bases and the J gene end by 3 bases; junction bases not matched to a gene: 5. The germline V gene has CDR1 MDHEN and CDR2 SYDVKM. The CDR3 DNA follows: TGTGCCAGCAGCCTCACAGGGGACTACGAGCAGTACTTC. This sequence encodes CASSLTGDYEQYF.

This clone was observed a few times. J is TRBJ2-2 and V is TRBV30, with 8 bases lining up with TRBD1. The CDR3 is made up of 12 amino acids. V dropped 4 bases and J dropped 6; count of bases not matched to a gene: 1. Germline lookup yields CDR1 GTSNPN and CDR2 SVGIG (reference sequence). The CDR3 is CAWTGGSGELFF. The CDR3, as DNA: TGTGCCTGGACAGGGGGCTCCGGGGAGCTGTTTTTT.

This clone has just a few counts. Additional DNA sequences in this sample encode the identical CDR3. This rearrangement joins TRBV30 to TRBJ1-5; D not resolved. This CDR3 region has 13 residues. Germline lookup yields CDR1 GTSNPN and CDR2 SVGIG (reference sequence). V lost 0 bases to trimming and J lost 4 bases, with 7 bases between them. The CDR3 sequence is CAWSVRGNQPQHF. As DNA, the CDR3 is TGTGCCTGGAGTGTACGGGGAAATCAGCCCCAGCATTTT.

The V and J genes are TRBV7-5 and TRBJ2-1; the D call in the table, TRBD1, was not verified against the DNA. TRBV7-5 is listed as a pseudogene. The CDR3 runs 15 residues. The CDR3 coding sequence is TGTGCCAGAAGGATTGGACAGGGGGCACGCAATGAGCAGTTCTTC. This codes for CARRIGQGARNEQFF.

V is TRBV30 and J is TRBJ1-1; D unresolved. CDR3 size: 12 residues. In germline, CDR1 is GTSNPN, CDR2 SVGIG (reference sequence). The V and J ends lost 5 bases and 0 bases respectively, with 7 bases between them. CDR3 region: CAWGELNTEAFF. The CDR3 DNA reads as TGTGCCTGGGGGGAGTTGAACACTGAAGCTTTCTTT.

This clone was observed a few times. The chain joins TRBV5-4 to TRBJ1-3, with 8 nucleotides matching TRBD1. The CDR3 runs to 16 residues. Unmatched junction bases numbered 6, after V lost 4 bases and J lost 0 bases. CDR1 is SGHNT, CDR2 YYREEE, per germline (reference sequence). CDR3 residues: CASSKDRGVSGNTIYF. The CDR3 DNA follows: TGTGCCAGCAGCAAAGACAGGGGCGTCTCTGGAAACACCATATATTTT.

The chain joins TRBV4-1 to TRBJ2-3; 8 bases line up with TRBD2. Trimming cost V 4 bases and J 4 bases; bases outside gene matches: 13. This CDR3 has 17 residues. Germline values: CDR1 MGHRA, CDR2 YSYEKL. The chain's CDR3 is CASSPRRDSGIADTQYF. CDR3 nucleotide sequence: TGCGCCAGCAGCCCCCGGCGGGATAGCGGGATTGCAGATACGCAGTATTTT.

The V gene is TRBV2, the J gene TRBJ2-1; 11 nucleotides agree with TRBD2. The CDR3 covers 18 residues. V lost 7 bases, J lost 4 bases, and 15 bases stayed unmatched. The V gene's germline CDR1 is SNHLY and CDR2 FYNNEI. The CDR3 coding sequence is TGTGCCAGCAAAAAAAACCTCCTAGCGGGAGGAGGTTACAATGAGCAGTTCTTC. Its protein is CASKKNLLAGGGYNEQFF.

The genes are TRBV28 and TRBJ2-7; the match to TRBD2 covers 7 bases. The CDR3 totals 13 residues. Germline V lookup: CDR1 MDHEN, CDR2 SYDVKM. V trimming: 7 bases; J trimming: 3 bases; junction bases outside the gene matches: 6. CDR3 DNA: TGTGCCAGCACCACCGGGACTAACTACGAGCAGTACTTC. It is translated as CASTTGTNYEQYF.

This clone has a handful of counts. This chain joins TRBV30 and TRBJ2-2; 9 positions match TRBD2. V shed 3 bases, J shed 4 bases, and the junction held 6 bases outside the gene matches. In germline, CDR1 is GTSNPN, CDR2 SVGIG (reference sequence). The CDR3 is made up of 15 amino acids. CDR3 coding DNA: TGTGCCTGGAGAAATAGCGGGAGTGGCACCGGGGAGCTGTTTTTT. Amino acid sequence: CAWRNSGSGTGELFF.

V usage is TRBV7-2 and J usage is TRBJ2-7, with 10 bases matching TRBD2. This CDR3 comprises 14 residues. Trimming removed 10 bases from V and 4 bases from J; junction bases left unmatched: 10. Per the germline V gene, CDR1 is SGHTA and CDR2 is FQGNSA. This CDR3 is CATLRAGGPYEQYF. The CDR3 DNA follows: TGTGCCACCCTCCGAGCGGGAGGGCCTTACGAGCAGTACTTC. Full variable domain (rest looked up from reference TRBV7-2 and TRBJ2-7): GAGVSQSPSNKVTEKGKDVELRCDPISGHTALYWYRQSLGQGLEFLIYFQGNSAPDKSGLPSDRFSAERTGGSVSTLTIQRTQQEDSAVYLCATLRAGGPYEQYFGPGTRLTVT.

This clone has only a few counts. The chain has TRBV6-5 and TRBJ1-5; tentative D call: TRBD1 (6 bases). Germline values: CDR1 MNHEY, CDR2 SVGAGI. Trimming pared 6 bases from V and 7 bases from J, leaving 19 bases between. This CDR3 comprises 15 residues. CDR3 bases: TGTGCCAGCAGAACGTCAGGGGAAAGTCGCCAGCCCCAGCATTTT. It encodes CASRTSGESRQPQHF.

The genes are TRBV4-2 and TRBJ2-1; TRBD2 might be the D (6 bases). This CDR3 spans 15 amino acids. V lost 5 bases and J lost 4, with 15 bases in between. CDR1 and CDR2 (germline): LGHNA, YNFKEQ. As DNA, the CDR3 is TGTGCCAGCAGCTCCCCCGGGAGAGGGTACAATGAGCAGTTCTTC. Amino acids: CASSSPGRGYNEQFF.

This clone was observed a handful of times. This chain connects TRBV12-5 to TRBJ2-4; TRBD1 matches at 7 bases. CDR3 length equals 14 residues. V lost 4 bases, J lost 4 bases, and 4 bases stayed unmatched. The germline V gene has CDR1 LGHNT and CDR2 FRNRAP. Written as DNA, the CDR3 is TGTGCTAGTGGTTCCGGGACAGAGAAAAACATTCAGTACTTC. Translation: CASGSGTEKNIQYF.

J is TRBJ2-5 and V is TRBV7-9; the D gene is possibly TRBD2 (5 bases). CDR1 and CDR2 (germline): SEHNR, FQNEAQ (reference sequence). Between the trimmed V and J ends, which lost 1 base and 5 bases, there was a span of 14 bases. The CDR3 runs 15 residues. As DNA, the CDR3 is TGTGCCAGCAGCTTAGGCAACAGCGGTGAGGAGACCCAGTACTTC. It translates to CASSLGNSGEETQYF.

This clone has just a few counts. In nucleotides, the CDR3 is TGTGCCAGCAGCCCTAACTCCGCGGCAGATACGCAGTATTTT. Encoded protein: CASSPNSAADTQYF. This chain connects TRBV7-2 to TRBJ2-3; D unresolved. CDR3 size: 14 residues. Germline V CDR1 and CDR2: SGHTA, FQGNSA. The V and J ends lost 5 bases and 4 bases respectively, with 13 bases between them.

The chain carries TRBV28 and TRBJ1-2; D is ambiguous. CDR3 size: 13 residues. With 8 bases removed from V and 2 bases from J, the gap between germline ends came to 12 bases. Germline V gene sequence: CDR1 MDHEN, CDR2 SYDVKM. CDR3 DNA: TGTGCCAGCCGACCGGGGAGGAACTATGGCTACACCTTC. Its translation is CASRPGRNYGYTF.

The J gene is TRBJ2-2, the V gene TRBV4-1, with 9 bases fitting TRBD2. The V and J ends lost 1 base and 7 bases, in that order; junction bases with no gene match: 4. Germline loops: CDR1 MGHRA, CDR2 YSYEKL. This CDR3 is 15 amino acids long. CDR3 sequence: CASSQGGRGDGELFF. CDR3 sequence (DNA): TGCGCCAGCAGCCAAGGCGGGAGGGGTGACGGGGAGCTGTTTTTT.

This clone was counted between two and nine times. The chain combines TRBV7-9 with TRBJ1-2, with D unclear. In germline, CDR1 is SEHNR, CDR2 FQNEAQ (reference sequence). This CDR3 spans 15 amino acids. Deletions cut 0 bases from V and 0 bases from J, with 8 bases between. The CDR3 spells CASSLARGANYGYTF. The CDR3 DNA sequence: TGTGCCAGCAGCTTAGCTCGGGGAGCTAACTATGGCTACACCTTC.

This clone was counted a few times. The V call is TRBV30, the J call TRBJ1-1; TRBD1 agrees at 7 bases. This CDR3 comprises 15 residues. Germline loops: CDR1 GTSNPN, CDR2 SVGIG (reference sequence). V was clipped by 1 base and J by 4 bases; unmatched bases: 9. Here the CDR3 reads CAWSEIDRVITEAFF. CDR3 DNA: TGTGCCTGGAGTGAGATTGACAGGGTGATCACTGAAGCTTTCTTT. The whole variable domain, filled in from reference TRBV30 and TRBJ1-1, reads SQTIHQWPATLVQPVGSPLSLECTVEGTSNPNLYWYRQAAGRGLQLLFYSVGIGQISSEVPQNLSASRPQDRQFILSSKKLLLSDSGFYLCAWSEIDRVITEAFFGQGTRLTVV.